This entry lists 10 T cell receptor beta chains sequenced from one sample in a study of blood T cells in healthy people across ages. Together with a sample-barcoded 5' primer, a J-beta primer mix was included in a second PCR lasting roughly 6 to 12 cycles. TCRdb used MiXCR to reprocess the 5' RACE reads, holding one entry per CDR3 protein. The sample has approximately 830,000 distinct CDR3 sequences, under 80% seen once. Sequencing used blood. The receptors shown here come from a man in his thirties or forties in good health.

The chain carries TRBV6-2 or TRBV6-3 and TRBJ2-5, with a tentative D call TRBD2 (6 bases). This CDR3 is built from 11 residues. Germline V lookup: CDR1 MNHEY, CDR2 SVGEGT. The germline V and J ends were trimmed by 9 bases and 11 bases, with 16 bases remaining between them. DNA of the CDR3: TGTGCCAGTCGAATCGGGAGTGAGCAGTACTTC. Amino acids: CASRIGSEQYF.

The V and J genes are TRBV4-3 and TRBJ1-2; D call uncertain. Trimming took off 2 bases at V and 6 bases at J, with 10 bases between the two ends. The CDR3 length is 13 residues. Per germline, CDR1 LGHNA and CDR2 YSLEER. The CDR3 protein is CASSQIGRDGYTF. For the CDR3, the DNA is TGCGCCAGCAGCCAAATCGGTAGGGATGGCTACACCTTC.

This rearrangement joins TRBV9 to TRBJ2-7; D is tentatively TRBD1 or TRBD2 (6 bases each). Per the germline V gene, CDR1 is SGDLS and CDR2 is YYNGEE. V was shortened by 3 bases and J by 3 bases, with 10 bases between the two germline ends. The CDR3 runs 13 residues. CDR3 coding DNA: TGTGCCAGCAGCGGAGGGGGGATCTACGAGCAGTACTTC. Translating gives CASSGGGIYEQYF.

CDR3 nucleotides: TGTGCCAGCAGTGTAACCGGGACTAGCGGGGGGATACAAGCCAAAAACATTCAGTACTTC. The encoded protein is CASSVTGTSGGIQAKNIQYF. The V call is TRBV6-7, the J call TRBJ2-4, with 15 bases identical to TRBD2. TRBV6-7 is known as an ORF, though its function is uncertain. The CDR3 consists of 20 residues. V lost 5 bases, J lost 0 bases, and 11 bases stayed unmatched.

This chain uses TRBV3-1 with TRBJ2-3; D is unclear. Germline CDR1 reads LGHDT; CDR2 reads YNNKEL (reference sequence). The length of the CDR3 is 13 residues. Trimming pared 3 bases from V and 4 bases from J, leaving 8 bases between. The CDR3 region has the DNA TGTGCCAGCAGCCAGCTACTCCCAGATACGCAGTATTTT. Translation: CASSQLLPDTQYF.

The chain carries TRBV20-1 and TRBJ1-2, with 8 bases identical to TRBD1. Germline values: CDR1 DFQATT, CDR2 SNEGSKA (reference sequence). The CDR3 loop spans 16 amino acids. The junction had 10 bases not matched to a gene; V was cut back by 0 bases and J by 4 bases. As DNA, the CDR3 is TGCAGTGCTAGAGATGCCAGGGGGCTTGAAGTCTATGGCTACACCTTC. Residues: CSARDARGLEVYGYTF.

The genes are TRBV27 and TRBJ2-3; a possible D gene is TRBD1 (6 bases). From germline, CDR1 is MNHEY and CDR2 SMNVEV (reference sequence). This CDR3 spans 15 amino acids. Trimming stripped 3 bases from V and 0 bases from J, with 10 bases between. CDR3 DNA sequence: TGTGCCAGCAGTTTTCAACAGGGTAGCACAGATACGCAGTATTTT. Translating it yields CASSFQQGSTDTQYF.

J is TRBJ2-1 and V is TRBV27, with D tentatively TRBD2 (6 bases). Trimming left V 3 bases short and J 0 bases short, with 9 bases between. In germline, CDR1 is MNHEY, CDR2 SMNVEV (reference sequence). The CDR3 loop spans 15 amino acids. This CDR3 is CASSFVAASYNEQFF. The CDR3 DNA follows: TGTGCCAGCAGTTTCGTAGCGGCCTCCTACAATGAGCAGTTCTTC.

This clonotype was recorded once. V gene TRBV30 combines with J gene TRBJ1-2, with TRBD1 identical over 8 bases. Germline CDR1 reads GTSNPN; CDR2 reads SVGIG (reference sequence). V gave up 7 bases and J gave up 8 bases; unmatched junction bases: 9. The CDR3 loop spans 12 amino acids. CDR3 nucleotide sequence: TGTGCCTTGACAGGGGTTGGGCACGGCTACACCTTC. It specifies CALTGVGHGYTF.

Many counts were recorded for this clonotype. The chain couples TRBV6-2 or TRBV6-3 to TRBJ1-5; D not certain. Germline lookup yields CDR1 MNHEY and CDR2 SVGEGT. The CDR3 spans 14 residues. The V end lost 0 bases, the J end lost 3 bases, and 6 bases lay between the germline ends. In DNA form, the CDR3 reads TGTGCCAGCAGTTACTCCAATCCCAATCAGCCCCAGCATTTT. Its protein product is CASSYSNPNQPQHF.